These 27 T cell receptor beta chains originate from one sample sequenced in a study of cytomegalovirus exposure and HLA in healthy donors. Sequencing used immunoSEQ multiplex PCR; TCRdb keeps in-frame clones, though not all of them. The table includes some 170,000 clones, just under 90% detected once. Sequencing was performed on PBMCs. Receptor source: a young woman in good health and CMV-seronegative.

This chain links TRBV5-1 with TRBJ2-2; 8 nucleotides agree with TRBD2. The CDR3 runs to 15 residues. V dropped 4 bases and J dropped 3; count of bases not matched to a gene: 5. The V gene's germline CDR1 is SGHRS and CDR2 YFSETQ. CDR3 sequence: CASSQPLADTGELFF. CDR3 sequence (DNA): TGCGCCAGCAGCCAACCACTAGCGGACACCGGGGAGCTGTTTTTT. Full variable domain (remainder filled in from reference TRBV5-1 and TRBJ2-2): KAGVTQTPRYLIKTRGQQVTLSCSPISGHRSVSWYQQTPGQGLQFLFEYFSETQRNKGNFPGRFSGRQFSNSRSEMNVSTLELGDSALYLCASSQPLADTGELFFGEGSRLTVL.

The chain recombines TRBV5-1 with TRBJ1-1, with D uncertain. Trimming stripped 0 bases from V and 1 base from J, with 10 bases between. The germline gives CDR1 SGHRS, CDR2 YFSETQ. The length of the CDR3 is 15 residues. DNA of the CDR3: TGCGCCAGCAGCTTGGGTGCTGGCAAGAACACTGAAGCTTTCTTT. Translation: CASSLGAGKNTEAFF.

DNA of the CDR3: TGTGCCAGCAGCTTTGTCGGCCAGTTCGGAGATGAGCAGTTCTTC. Amino acid sequence: CASSFVGQFGDEQFF. The chain employs TRBV11-2 and TRBJ2-1; D gene unclear. Trimming shortened V by 3 bases and J by 8 bases, and 17 bases separated the two germline ends. This CDR3 spans 15 amino acids. CDR1 is SGHAT, CDR2 FQNNGV, per germline. The whole variable domain, filled in from reference TRBV11-2 and TRBJ2-1, reads EAGVAQSPRYKIIEKRQSVAFWCNPISGHATLYWYQQILGQGPKLLIQFQNNGVVDDSQLPKDRFSAERLKGVDSTLKIQPAKLEDSAVYLCASSFVGQFGDEQFFGPGTRLTVL.

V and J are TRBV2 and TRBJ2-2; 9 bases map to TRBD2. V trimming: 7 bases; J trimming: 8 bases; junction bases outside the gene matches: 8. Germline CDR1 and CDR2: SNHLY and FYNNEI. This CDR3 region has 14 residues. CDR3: CASIRGTSPGELFF. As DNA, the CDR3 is TGTGCCAGCATCCGTGGGACTAGCCCTGGGGAGCTGTTTTTT.

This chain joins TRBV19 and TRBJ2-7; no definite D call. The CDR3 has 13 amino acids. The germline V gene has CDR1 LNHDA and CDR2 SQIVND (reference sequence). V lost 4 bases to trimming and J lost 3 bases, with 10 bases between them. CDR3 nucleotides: TGTGCCAGTAGTACAGTAAACGACTACGAGCAGTACTTC. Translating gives CASSTVNDYEQYF.

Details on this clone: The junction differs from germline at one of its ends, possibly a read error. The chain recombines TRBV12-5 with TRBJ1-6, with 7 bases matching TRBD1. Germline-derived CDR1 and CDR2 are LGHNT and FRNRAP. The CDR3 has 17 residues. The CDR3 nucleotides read TGTGCTAGTGGTTTGGTACGGGCAGGGGGTGATAATTCGCCCCTCCACTTT. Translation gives CASGLVRAGGDNSPLHF.

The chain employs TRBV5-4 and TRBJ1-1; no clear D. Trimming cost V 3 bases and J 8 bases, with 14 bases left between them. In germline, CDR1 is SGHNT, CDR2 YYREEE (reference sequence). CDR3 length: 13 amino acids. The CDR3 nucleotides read TGTGCCAGCAGCTACGACACTGCGGGGGAAGCTTTCTTT. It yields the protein CASSYDTAGEAFF.

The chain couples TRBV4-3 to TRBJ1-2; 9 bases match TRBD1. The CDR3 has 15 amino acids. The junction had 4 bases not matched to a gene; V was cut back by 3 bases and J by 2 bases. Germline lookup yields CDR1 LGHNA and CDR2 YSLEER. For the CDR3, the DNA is TGCGCCAGCAGCCAGGGGACAGGGAAAAACTATGGCTACACCTTC. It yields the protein CASSQGTGKNYGYTF.

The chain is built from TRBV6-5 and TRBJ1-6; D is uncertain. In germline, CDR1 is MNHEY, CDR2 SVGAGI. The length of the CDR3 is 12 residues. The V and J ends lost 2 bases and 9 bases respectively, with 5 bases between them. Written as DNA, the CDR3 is TGTGCCAGCAGTTACCCAGGTTCACCCCTCCACTTT. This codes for CASSYPGSPLHF.

CDR3 DNA: TGTGCCTGGAGTGTACAACCAGGGACTAATGAAAAACTGTTTTTT. As protein: CAWSVQPGTNEKLFF. The chain has TRBV30 and TRBJ1-4; the D gene is possibly TRBD1 (5 bases). The CDR3 consists of 15 residues. The ends were cut back, 0 bases at V and 2 bases at J, with 10 bases in the middle. Germline V gives CDR1 GTSNPN, CDR2 SVGIG (reference sequence).

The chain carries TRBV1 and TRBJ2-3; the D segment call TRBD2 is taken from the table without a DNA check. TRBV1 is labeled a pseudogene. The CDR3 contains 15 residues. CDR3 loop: CTSSLASGYTDTQYF. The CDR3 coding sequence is TGCACCAGCAGCCTGGCTAGCGGGTACACAGATACGCAGTATTTT.

The CDR3 region has the DNA TGCGCCAGCAGCCCGGACAGGGCGGTCTATGGCTACACCTTC. This encodes CASSPDRAVYGYTF. The chain combines TRBV5-1 with TRBJ1-2; 8 bases fit TRBD1. This CDR3 spans 14 amino acids. Per the germline V gene, CDR1 is SGHRS and CDR2 is YFSETQ. The V and J ends lost 4 bases and 4 bases, in that order; junction bases with no gene match: 6.

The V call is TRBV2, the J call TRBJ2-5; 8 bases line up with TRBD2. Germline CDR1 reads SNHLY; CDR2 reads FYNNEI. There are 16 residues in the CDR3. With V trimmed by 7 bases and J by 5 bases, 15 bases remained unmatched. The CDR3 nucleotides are TGTGCCAGCAAAGTAATCGGGGGGGCCGACTGGGAGACCCAGTACTTC. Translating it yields CASKVIGGADWETQYF.

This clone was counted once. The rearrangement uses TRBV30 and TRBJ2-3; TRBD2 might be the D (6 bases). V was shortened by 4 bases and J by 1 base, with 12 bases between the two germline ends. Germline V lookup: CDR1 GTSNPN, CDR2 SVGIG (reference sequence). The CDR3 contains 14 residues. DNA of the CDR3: TGTGCCTGGAACGCGGGGCTCGGCACAGATACGCAGTATTTT. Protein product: CAWNAGLGTDTQYF.

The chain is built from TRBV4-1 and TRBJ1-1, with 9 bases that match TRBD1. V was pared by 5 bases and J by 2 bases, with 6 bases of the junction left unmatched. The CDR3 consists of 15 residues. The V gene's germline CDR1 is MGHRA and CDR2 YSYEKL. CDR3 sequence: CASSNWDRENTEAFF. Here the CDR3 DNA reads TGCGCCAGCAGCAACTGGGACAGGGAAAACACTGAAGCTTTCTTT.

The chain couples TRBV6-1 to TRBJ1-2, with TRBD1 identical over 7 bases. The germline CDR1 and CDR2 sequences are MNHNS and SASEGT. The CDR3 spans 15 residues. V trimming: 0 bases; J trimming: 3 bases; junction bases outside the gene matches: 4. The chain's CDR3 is CASSEAMTGYYGYTF. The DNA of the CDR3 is TGTGCCAGCAGTGAAGCTATGACAGGGTACTATGGCTACACCTTC.

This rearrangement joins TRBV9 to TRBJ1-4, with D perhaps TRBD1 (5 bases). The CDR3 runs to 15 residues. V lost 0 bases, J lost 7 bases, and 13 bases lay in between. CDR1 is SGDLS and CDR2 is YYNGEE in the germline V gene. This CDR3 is CASSVATGRGEKLFF. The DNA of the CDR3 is TGTGCCAGCAGCGTAGCTACCGGGAGGGGTGAAAAACTGTTTTTT.

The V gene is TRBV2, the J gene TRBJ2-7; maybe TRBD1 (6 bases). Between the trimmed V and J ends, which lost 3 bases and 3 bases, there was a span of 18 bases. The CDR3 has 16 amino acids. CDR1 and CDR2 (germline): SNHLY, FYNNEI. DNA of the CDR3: TGTGCCAGCAGTGACCCTAGTGGACGGGACAACTACGAGCAGTACTTC. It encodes CASSDPSGRDNYEQYF.

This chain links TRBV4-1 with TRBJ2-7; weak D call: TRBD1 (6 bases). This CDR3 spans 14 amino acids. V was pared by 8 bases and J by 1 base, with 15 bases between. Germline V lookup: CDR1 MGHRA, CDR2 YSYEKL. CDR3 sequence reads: CASGIDRLSYEQYF. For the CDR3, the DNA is TGCGCCAGCGGAATAGACAGGTTGTCCTACGAGCAGTACTTC.

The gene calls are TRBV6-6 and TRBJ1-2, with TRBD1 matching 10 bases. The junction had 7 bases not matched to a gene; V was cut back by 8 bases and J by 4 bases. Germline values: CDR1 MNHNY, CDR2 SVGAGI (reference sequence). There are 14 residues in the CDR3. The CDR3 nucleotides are TGTGCCAGCCAGGGACAGGGGCTCTCCTATGGCTACACCTTC. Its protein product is CASQGQGLSYGYTF.

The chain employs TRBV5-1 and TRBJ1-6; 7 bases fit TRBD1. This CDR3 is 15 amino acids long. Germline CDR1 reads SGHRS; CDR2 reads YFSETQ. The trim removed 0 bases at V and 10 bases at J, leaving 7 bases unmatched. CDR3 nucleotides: TGCGCCAGCAGCTTGGGGGGACAGTGGCAATCACCCCTCCACTTT. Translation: CASSLGGQWQSPLHF.

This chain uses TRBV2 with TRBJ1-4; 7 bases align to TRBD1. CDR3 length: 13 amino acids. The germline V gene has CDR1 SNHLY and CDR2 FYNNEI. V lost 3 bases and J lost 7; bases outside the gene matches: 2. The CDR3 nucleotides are TGTGCCAGCAGTGAGGGACAGCGTGAAAAACTGTTTTTT. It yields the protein CASSEGQREKLFF.

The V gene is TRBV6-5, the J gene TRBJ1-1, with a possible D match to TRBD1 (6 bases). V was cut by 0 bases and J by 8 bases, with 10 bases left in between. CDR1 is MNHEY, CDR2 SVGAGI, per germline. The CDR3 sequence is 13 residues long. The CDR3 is CASSYSGTFEAFF. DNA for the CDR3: TGTGCCAGCAGTTACTCAGGGACATTCGAAGCTTTCTTT.

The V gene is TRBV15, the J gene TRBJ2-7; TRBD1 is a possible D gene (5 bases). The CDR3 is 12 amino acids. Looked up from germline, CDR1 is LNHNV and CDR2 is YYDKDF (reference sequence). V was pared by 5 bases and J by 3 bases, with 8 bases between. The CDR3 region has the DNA TGTGCCACCAGCCCTCAGGGCTACGAGCAGTACTTC. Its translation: CATSPQGYEQYF.

The CDR3 bases are TGCGCCAGCAGCCAACAGACAGGGTCTGGAAGCAATGAGCAGTTCTTC. It encodes CASSQQTGSGSNEQFF. The V gene is TRBV4-3, the J gene TRBJ2-1, with 7 positions matching TRBD1. CDR3 length: 16 amino acids. Germline V gene lookup returns CDR1 LGHNA and CDR2 YSLEER. V lost 2 bases, J lost 6 bases, and 10 bases stayed unmatched.

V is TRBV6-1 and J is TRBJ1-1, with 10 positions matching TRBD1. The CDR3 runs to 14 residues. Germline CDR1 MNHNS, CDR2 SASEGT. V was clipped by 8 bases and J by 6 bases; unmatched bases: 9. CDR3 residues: CASSGGQGFSEAFF. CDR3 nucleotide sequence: TGTGCCAGCTCCGGGGGACAGGGGTTCTCTGAAGCTTTCTTT.

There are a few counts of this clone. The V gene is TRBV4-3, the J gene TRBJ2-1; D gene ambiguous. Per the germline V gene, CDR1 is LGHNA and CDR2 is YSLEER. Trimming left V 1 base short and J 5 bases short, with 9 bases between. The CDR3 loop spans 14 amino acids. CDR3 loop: CASSQGLRNNEQFF. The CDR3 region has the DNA TGCGCCAGCAGCCAAGGTCTCAGAAACAATGAGCAGTTCTTC.